These 5 T cell receptor beta chains were sequenced from one sample in a study of blood T cells in healthy people across ages. Through a sample-barcoded 5' primer and a J-beta primer mix, a second PCR was run for 7 to 11 cycles. TCRdb analysed the 5' RACE reads with MiXCR anew, one entry per CDR3 protein. The sample holds 700,000 to 950,000 distinct CDR3 sequences, roughly 50% seen once. The sample comprised blood. The receptors here all came from a man under 40 in good health.

This clonotype was counted a few times. The rearrangement links TRBV6-1 to TRBJ2-5; D unclear. The CDR3 has 13 amino acids. CDR1 and CDR2 (germline): MNHNS, SASEGT. Trimming cost V 5 bases and J 2 bases, with 9 bases left between them. The CDR3 sequence is CASSRQTQETQYF. The CDR3 coding sequence is TGTGCCAGCAGTAGGCAGACACAAGAGACCCAGTACTTC.

This clonotype has just a few counts. The chain couples TRBV7-2 to TRBJ2-7, with TRBD2 matching 15 bases. The CDR3 length is 17 residues. Germline lookup yields CDR1 SGHTA and CDR2 FQGNSA. Trimming cost V 3 bases and J 0 bases; bases outside gene matches: 3. This CDR3 reads CASSLGLAGGPSYEQYF. CDR3 nucleotide sequence: TGTGCCAGCAGCTTGGGACTAGCGGGGGGACCCTCCTACGAGCAGTACTTC.

The chain has TRBV13 and TRBJ2-5, with D perhaps assigned TRBD1 or TRBD2 (5 bases each). CDR1 is PRHDT and CDR2 is FYEKMQ in the germline V gene (reference sequence). This CDR3 is built from 15 residues. Trimming removed 5 bases at V and 3 bases at J, with 16 bases between. As DNA, the CDR3 is TGTGCCAGCAGCGCGAGAACCGGGACGGAAGAGACCCAGTACTTC. This gives the protein CASSARTGTEETQYF.

The chain has TRBV4-3 and TRBJ1-5; perhaps TRBD1 as D (5 bases). Trimming removed 4 bases from V and 7 bases from J, with 17 bases in between. The V gene's germline CDR1 is LGHNA and CDR2 YSLEER. The length of the CDR3 is 15 residues. CDR3 loop: CASSPGHQLGQPQHF. The DNA for the CDR3 is TGCGCCAGCAGCCCGGGGCATCAACTGGGACAGCCCCAGCATTTT.

This sequence joins TRBV5-1 and TRBJ2-6; a possible D gene is TRBD1 (6 bases). This CDR3 has 18 amino acids. Germline V lookup: CDR1 SGHRS, CDR2 YFSETQ. Trimming took off 0 bases at V and 4 bases at J, with 17 bases between the two ends. In DNA form, the CDR3 reads TGCGCCAGCAGCTTGGAGGGGGTCCCACCGGGAGGGGCCAACGTCCTGACTTTC. This sequence encodes CASSLEGVPPGGANVLTF.